This TCR beta chain was captured by sequencing in a study of T cells in Graves' hyperthyroidism and ophthalmopathy. TCR beta CDR3 sequences were amplified from RNA transcripts. HTBI primers were the set used in a first-round RT-PCR of the TCR CDR3. Each CDR3 protein is one row after TCRdb ran MiXCR on the multiplex PCR reads. The top ten hold around 20% of the sample, which has 400,000 or so distinct CDR3 sequences, around 15% seen once. The V segment lost 4 bases and the J segment 7 bases; nucleotides outside the gene matches: 1. CDR3 length equals 13 residues. Germline V gene lookup returns CDR1 LGHDT and CDR2 YNNKEL (reference sequence). Study-wide findings and caveats: Most thyroid clonotypes with frequency above 0.001 were detected in blood.

In its sample, this clonotype was seen many times. The antigen is undetermined. This receptor was obtained from a woman between 55 and 75 years old with Graves' ophthalmopathy. The gene calls are TRBV3-1 and TRBJ1-5, with TRBD1 matching 10 bases. The sample consisted of blood. The CDR3 DNA reads TGTGCCAGCAGCCGGACAGGGGGGCAGCCCCAGCATTTT. Translated: CASSRTGGQPQHF.